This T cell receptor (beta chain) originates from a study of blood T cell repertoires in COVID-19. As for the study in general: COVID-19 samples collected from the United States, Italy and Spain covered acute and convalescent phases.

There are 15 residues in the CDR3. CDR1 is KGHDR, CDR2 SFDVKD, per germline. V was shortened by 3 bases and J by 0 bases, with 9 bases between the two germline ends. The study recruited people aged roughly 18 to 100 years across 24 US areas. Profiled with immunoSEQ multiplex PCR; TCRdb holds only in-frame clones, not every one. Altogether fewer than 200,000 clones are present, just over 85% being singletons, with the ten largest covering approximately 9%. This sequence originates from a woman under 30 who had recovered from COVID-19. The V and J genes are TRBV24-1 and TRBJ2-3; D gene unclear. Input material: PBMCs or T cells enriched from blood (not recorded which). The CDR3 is CATSDIGFSTDTQYF. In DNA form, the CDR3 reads TGTGCCACCAGTGATATCGGGTTTAGCACAGATACGCAGTATTTT.